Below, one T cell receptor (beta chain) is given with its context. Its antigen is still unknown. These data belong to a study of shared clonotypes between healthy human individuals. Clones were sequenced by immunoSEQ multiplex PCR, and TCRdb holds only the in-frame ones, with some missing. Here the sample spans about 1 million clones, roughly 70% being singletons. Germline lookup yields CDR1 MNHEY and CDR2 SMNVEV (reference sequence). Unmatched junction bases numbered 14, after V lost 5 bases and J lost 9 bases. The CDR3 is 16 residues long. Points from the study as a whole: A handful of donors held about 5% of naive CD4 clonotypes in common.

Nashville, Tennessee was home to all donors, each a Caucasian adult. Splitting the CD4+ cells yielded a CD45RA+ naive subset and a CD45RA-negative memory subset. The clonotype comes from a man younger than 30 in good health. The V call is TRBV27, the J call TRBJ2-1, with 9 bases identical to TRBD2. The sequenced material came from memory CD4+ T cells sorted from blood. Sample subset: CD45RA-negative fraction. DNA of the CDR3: TGTGCCAGCAGTCCTCTCCGGGGACTAGCTTCAGCTGAGCAGTTCTTC. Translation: CASSPLRGLASAEQFF.